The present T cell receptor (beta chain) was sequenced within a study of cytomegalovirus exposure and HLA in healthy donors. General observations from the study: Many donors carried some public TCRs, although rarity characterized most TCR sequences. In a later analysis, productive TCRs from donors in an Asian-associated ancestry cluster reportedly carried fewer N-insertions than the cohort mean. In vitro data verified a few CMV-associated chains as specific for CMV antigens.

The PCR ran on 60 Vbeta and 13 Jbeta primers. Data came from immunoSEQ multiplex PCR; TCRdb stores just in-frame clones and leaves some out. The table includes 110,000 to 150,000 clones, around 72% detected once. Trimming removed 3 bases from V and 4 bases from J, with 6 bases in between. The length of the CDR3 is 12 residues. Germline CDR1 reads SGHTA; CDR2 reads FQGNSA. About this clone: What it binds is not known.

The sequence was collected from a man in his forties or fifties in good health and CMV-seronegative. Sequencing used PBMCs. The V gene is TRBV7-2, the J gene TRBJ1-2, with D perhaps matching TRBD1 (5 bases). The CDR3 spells CASSFQGYGYTF. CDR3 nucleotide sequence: TGTGCCAGCAGCTTTCAGGGCTATGGCTACACCTTC. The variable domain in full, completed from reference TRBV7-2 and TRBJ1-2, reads GAGVSQSPSNKVTEKGKDVELRCDPISGHTALYWYRQSLGQGLEFLIYFQGNSAPDKSGLPSDRFSAERTGGSVSTLTIQRTQQEDSAVYLCASSFQGYGYTFGSGTRLTVV.